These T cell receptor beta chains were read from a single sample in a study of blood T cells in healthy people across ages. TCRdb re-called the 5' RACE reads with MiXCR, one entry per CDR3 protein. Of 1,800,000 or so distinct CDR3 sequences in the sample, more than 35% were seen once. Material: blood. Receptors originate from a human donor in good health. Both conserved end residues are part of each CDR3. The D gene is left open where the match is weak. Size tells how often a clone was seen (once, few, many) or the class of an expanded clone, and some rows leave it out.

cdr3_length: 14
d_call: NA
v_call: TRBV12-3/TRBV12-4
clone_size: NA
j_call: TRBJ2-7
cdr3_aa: CASSFVGGAYEQYF
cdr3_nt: TGTGCCAGCAGTTTTGTAGGGGGAGCCTACGAGCAGTACTTC

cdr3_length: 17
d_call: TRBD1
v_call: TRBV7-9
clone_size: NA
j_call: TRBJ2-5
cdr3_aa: CASSPGLGQGVQETQYF
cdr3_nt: TGTGCCAGCAGCCCTGGTTTGGGACAGGGTGTCCAAGAGACCCAGTACTTC

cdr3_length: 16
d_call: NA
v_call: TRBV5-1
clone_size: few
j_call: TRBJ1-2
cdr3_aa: CASSFLPGQGDYGYTF
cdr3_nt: TGCGCCAGCAGCTTTTTGCCAGGGCAAGGGGACTATGGCTACACCTTC

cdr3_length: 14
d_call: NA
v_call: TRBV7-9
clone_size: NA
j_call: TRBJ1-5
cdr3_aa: CASSLEWGNQPQHF
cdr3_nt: TGTGCCAGCAGCTTAGAGTGGGGAAATCAGCCCCAGCATTTT

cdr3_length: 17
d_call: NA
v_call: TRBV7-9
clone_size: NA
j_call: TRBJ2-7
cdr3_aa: CASSLGKIGESSYEQYF
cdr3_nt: TGTGCCAGCAGCTTAGGAAAGATCGGGGAGAGCTCCTACGAGCAGTACTTC

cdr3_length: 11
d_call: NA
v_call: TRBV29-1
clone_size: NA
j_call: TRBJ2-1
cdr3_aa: CSVGEVGEQFF
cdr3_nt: TGCAGCGTTGGAGAAGTCGGGGAGCAGTTCTTC

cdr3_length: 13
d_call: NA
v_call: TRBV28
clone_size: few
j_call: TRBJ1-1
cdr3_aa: CASSWAGGTEAFF
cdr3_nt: TGTGCCAGCAGTTGGGCGGGTGGGACTGAAGCTTTCTTT

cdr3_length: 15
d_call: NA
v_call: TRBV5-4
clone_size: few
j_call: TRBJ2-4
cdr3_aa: CASSFPGTAKNIQYF
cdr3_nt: TGTGCCAGCAGCTTCCCCGGGACAGCCAAAAACATTCAGTACTTC

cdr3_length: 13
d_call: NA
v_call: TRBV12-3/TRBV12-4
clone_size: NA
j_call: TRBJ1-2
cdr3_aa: CASSFGQNHGYTF
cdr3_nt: TGTGCCAGCAGTTTTGGACAAAACCATGGCTACACCTTC

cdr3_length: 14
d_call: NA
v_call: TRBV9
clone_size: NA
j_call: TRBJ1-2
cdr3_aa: CASARGSEGYGYTF
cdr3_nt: TGTGCCAGCGCCCGGGGCAGTGAGGGGTATGGCTACACCTTC

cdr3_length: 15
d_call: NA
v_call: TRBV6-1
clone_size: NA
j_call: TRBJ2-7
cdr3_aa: CASSESPTRGYEQYF
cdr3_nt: TGTGCCAGCAGTGAGTCCCCGACGAGGGGCTACGAGCAGTACTTC

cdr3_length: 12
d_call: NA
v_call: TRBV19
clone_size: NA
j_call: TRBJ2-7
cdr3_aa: CASRPNPYEQYF
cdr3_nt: TGTGCCAGCCGACCGAACCCCTACGAGCAGTACTTC

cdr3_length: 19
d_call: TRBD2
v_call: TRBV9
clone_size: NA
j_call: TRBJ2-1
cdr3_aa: CASSARTGGLAGAQMKQFF
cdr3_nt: TGTGCCAGCAGCGCACGGACAGGCGGACTAGCGGGGGCACAAATGAAGCAGTTCTTC

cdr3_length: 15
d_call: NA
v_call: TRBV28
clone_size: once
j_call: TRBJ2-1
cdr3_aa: CASSLQGMTYNEQFF
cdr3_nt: TGTGCCAGCAGTTTACAGGGTATGACTTACAATGAGCAGTTCTTC

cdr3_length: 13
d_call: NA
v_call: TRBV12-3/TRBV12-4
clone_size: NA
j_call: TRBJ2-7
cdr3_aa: CASMFGPTYEQYF
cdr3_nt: TGTGCCAGCATGTTTGGCCCGACCTACGAGCAGTACTTC

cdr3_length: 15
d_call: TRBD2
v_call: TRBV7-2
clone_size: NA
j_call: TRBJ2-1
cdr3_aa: CASSYSWTSWNEQFF
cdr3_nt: TGTGCCAGCAGTTACTCGTGGACTAGCTGGAATGAGCAGTTCTTC

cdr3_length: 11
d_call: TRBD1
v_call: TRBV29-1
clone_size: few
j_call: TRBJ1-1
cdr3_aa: CSVTTGSEAFF
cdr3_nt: TGCAGCGTTACGACAGGGTCTGAAGCTTTCTTT

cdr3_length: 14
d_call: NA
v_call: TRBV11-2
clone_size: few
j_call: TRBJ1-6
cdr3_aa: CASSLVRGRPPLHF
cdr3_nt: TGTGCCAGCAGCTTGGTCCGGGGCCGACCGCCCCTCCACTTT

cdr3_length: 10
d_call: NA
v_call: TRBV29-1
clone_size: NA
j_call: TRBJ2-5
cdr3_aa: CSAQAETQYF
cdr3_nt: TGCAGCGCCCAAGCAGAGACCCAGTACTTC

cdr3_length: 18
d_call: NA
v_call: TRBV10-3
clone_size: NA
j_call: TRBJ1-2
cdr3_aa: CAISGAWIQGRDNYGYTF
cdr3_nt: TGTGCCATCAGTGGAGCGTGGATACAGGGACGGGACAACTATGGCTACACCTTC

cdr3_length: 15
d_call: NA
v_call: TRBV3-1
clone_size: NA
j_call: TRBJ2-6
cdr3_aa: CASSPQGSGANILTF
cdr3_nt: TGTGCCAGCAGCCCGCAGGGTTCTGGGGCCAACATCCTGACTTTC

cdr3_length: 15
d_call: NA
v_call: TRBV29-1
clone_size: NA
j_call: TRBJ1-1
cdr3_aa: CSVDSGLRMNTEAFF
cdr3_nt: TGCAGCGTTGACTCAGGGTTAAGGATGAACACTGAAGCTTTCTTT

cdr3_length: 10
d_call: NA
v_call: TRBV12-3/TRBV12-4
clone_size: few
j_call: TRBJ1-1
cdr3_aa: CASGGHRAFF
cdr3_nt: TGTGCCAGTGGCGGACATCGAGCTTTCTTT

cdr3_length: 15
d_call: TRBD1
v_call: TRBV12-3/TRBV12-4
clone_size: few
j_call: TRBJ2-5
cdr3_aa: CASSLRAGGSETQYF
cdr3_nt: TGTGCCAGCAGTTTGAGGGCAGGGGGCTCAGAGACCCAGTACTTC

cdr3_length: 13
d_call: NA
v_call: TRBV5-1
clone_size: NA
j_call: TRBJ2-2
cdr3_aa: CASSARVAGELFF
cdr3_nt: TGCGCCAGCAGCGCCCGAGTCGCCGGGGAGCTGTTTTTT

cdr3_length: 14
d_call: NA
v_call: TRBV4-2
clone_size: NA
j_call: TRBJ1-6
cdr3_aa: CASSGTGVNSPLHF
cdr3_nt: TGTGCCAGCAGCGGGACCGGGGTAAACTCACCCCTCCACTTT

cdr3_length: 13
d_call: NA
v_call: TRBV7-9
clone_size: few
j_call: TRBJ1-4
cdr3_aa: CASSFREGGKLFF
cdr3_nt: TGTGCCAGCAGCTTCCGAGAAGGAGGAAAACTGTTTTTT

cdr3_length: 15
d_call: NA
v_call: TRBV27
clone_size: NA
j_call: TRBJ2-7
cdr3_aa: CASSLSGDVGYEQYF
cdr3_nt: TGTGCCAGCAGTTTATCAGGGGACGTCGGCTACGAGCAGTACTTC

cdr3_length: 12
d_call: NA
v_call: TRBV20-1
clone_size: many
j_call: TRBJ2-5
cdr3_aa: CSASKGWETQYF
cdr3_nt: TGCAGTGCTAGTAAGGGGTGGGAGACCCAGTACTTC

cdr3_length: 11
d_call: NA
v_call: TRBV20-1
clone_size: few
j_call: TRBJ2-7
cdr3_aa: CSARDRGGQYF
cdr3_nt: TGCAGTGCTAGAGATAGGGGGGGGCAGTACTTC

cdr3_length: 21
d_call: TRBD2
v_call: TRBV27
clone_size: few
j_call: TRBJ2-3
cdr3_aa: CASSLNYGLAGGAGSADTQYF
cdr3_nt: TGTGCCAGCAGTTTGAACTATGGTCTAGCGGGGGGGGCGGGTAGTGCAGATACGCAGTATTTT

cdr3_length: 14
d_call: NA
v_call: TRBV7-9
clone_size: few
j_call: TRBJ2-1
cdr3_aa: CASSSWAGHNEQFF
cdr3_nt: TGTGCCAGCAGCTCTTGGGCGGGTCACAATGAGCAGTTCTTC

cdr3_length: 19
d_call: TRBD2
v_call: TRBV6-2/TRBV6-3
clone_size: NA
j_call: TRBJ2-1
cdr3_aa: CASSYGLGLAGSSYNEQFF
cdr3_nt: TGTGCCAGCAGTTACGGGTTGGGACTAGCGGGCAGCTCCTACAATGAGCAGTTCTTC

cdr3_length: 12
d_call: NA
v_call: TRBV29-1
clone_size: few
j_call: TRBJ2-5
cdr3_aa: CSVELRQETQYF
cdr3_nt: TGCAGCGTTGAACTCAGGCAAGAGACCCAGTACTTC

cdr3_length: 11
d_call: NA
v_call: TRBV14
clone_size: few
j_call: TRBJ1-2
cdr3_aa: CASSQGTLETF
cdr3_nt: TGTGCCAGCAGCCAAGGGACATTGGAGACCTTC

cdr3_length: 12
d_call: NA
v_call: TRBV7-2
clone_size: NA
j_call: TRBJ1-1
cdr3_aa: CASTEVPRGAFF
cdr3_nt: TGTGCCAGCACCGAAGTTCCCCGGGGAGCTTTCTTT

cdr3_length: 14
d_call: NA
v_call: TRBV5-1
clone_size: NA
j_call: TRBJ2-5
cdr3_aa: CASSNGTPEETQYF
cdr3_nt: TGCGCCAGCAGCAACGGGACACCAGAAGAGACCCAGTACTTC

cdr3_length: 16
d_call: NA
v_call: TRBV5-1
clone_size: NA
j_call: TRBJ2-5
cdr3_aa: CASRPTRQREFGTQYF
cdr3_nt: TGCGCCAGCAGACCTACCCGACAGCGAGAGTTTGGGACCCAGTACTTC

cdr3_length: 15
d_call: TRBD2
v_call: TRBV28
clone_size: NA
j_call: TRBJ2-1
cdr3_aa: CASIRGGTTYNEQVF
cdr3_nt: TGTGCCAGCATCCGGGGGGGGACCACCTACAATGAGCAGGTCTTC

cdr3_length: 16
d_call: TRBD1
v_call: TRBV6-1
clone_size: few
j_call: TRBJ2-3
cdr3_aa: CASRMTGTEDTDTQYF
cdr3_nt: TGTGCCAGCAGGATGACCGGGACAGAAGACACAGATACGCAGTATTTT

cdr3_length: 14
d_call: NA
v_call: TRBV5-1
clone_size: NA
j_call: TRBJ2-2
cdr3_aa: CASAGQTNTGELFF
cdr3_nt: TGCGCCAGCGCCGGACAGACGAACACCGGGGAGCTGTTTTTT

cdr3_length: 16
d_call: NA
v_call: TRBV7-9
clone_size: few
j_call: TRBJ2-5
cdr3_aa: CASGPFVGAGQETQYF
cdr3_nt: TGTGCCAGCGGACCTTTCGTCGGGGCAGGGCAAGAGACCCAGTACTTC

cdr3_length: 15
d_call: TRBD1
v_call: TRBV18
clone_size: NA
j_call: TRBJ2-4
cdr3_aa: CASSPPTGAKNIQYF
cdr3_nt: TGTGCCAGCTCACCACCGACAGGGGCCAAAAACATTCAGTACTTC

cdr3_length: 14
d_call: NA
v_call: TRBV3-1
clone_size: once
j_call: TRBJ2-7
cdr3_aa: CASSQERVPYEQYF
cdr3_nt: TGTGCCAGCAGCCAAGAGCGGGTACCCTACGAGCAGTACTTC

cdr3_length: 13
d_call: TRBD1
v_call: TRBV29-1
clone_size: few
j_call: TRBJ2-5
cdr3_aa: CSVVQGATGTQYF
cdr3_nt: TGCAGCGTTGTTCAGGGGGCGACCGGGACCCAGTACTTC

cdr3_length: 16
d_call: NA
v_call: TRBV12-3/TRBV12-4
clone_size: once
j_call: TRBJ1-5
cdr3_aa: CASSLRAMRSNQPQHF
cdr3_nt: TGTGCCAGCAGTTTACGGGCAATGCGTAGCAATCAGCCCCAGCATTTT

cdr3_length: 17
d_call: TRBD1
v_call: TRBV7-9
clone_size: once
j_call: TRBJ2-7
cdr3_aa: CASSVRGRGQGSDEQYF
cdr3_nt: TGTGCCAGCAGCGTCCGGGGTAGGGGACAGGGATCCGACGAGCAGTACTTC

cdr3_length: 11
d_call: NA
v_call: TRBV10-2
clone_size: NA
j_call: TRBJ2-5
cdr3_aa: CASASAETQYF
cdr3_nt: TGCGCCAGCGCCTCGGCCGAGACCCAGTACTTC

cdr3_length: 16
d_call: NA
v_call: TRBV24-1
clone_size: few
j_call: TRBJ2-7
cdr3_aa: CATSDRTGSSSYEQYF
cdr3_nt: TGTGCCACCAGTGACAGAACAGGGTCGAGCTCCTACGAGCAGTACTTC

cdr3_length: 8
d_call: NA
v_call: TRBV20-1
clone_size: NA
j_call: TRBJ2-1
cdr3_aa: CSGPQRFF
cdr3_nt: TGCAGTGGTCCTCAGCGGTTCTTC

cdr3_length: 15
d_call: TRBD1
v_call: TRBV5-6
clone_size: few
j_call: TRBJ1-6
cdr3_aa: CASSWGTGSNSPLHF
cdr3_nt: TGTGCCAGCAGCTGGGGGACAGGGTCAAATTCACCCCTCCACTTT

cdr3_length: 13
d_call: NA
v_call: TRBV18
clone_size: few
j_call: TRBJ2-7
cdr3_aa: CASSRRPSYEQYF
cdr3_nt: TGTGCCAGCTCGCGTCGGCCTTCCTACGAGCAGTACTTC

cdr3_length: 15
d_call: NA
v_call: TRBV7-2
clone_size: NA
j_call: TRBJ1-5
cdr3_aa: CASSWGRSSSQPQHF
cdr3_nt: TGTGCCAGCAGCTGGGGGAGGTCGAGCAGTCAGCCCCAGCATTTT

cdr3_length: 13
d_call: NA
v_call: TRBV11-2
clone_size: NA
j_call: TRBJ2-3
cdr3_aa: CASTRRGLDTQYF
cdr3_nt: TGTGCCAGCACTAGAAGAGGCTTAGATACGCAGTATTTT

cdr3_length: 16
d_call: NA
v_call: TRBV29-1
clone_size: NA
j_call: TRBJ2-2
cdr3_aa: CSVEDRREGQTGELFF
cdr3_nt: TGCAGCGTTGAAGATCGCCGAGAAGGGCAAACCGGGGAGCTGTTTTTT

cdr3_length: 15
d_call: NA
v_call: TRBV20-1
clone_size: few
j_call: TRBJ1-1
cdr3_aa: CSAPFFKPLNTEAFF
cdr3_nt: TGCAGTGCTCCCTTCTTTAAGCCCTTGAACACTGAAGCTTTCTTT

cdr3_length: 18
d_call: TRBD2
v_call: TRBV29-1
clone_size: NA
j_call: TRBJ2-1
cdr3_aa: CSVRWTSGGTSSYNEQFF
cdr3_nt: TGCAGCGTTCGGTGGACAAGCGGGGGAACGAGCTCCTACAATGAGCAGTTCTTC